These 3 T cell receptor beta chains were sequenced from one sample in a study of cytomegalovirus exposure and HLA in healthy donors. Here immunoSEQ multiplex PCR was the method, and the copy in TCRdb shows in-frame clones only, minus some. The sample carries 150,000 to 200,000 clones, 96% recorded once. Specimen: PBMCs. These receptors all stem from a woman younger than 30 in good health and CMV-seronegative.

The chain couples TRBV4-2 to TRBJ2-7; 8 bases are a match to TRBD2. Germline V lookup: CDR1 LGHNA, CDR2 YNFKEQ. J lost 0 bases, V lost 0 bases, and 7 bases had no gene match. This CDR3 contains 17 residues. The CDR3 is CASSQELGGGTSYEQYF. The CDR3 bases are TGTGCCAGCAGCCAAGAATTAGGCGGGGGGACCTCCTACGAGCAGTACTTC.

The CDR3 coding sequence is TGTGCCAGCAGCGTAGGGGGGACAGGGAAATCACCCCTCCACTTT. Encoded protein: CASSVGGTGKSPLHF. The chain uses TRBV9 and TRBJ1-6; 9 bases fit TRBD1. The CDR3 runs to 15 residues. Germline-derived CDR1 and CDR2 are SGDLS and YYNGEE. Trimming removed 0 bases from V and 10 bases from J; junction bases left unmatched: 5.

The chain combines TRBV11-2 with TRBJ2-2; D ambiguous. V was trimmed by 1 base and J by 4 bases, leaving 10 bases between them. The length of the CDR3 is 15 residues. Germline CDR1 and CDR2: SGHAT and FQNNGV. The CDR3 loop reads CASSLGGLPTGELFF. The DNA for the CDR3 is TGTGCCAGCAGCTTAGGCGGTCTTCCCACCGGGGAGCTGTTTTTT.